A selection of T cell receptor beta chains follows, all from one sample in a study of blood T cell repertoires in COVID-19. TCRdb keeps only in-frame clones here, not all; method: immunoSEQ multiplex PCR. The data show some 100,000 clones, approximately 80% seen once. Sequencing was carried out using peripheral blood. These receptors all stem from a woman aged 80 or older with active or convalescent COVID-19. CDR3s include the opening cysteine and the closing phenylalanine or tryptophan. D genes are given only for firm matches. The size entry is marked missing in some rows and otherwise reads once, few, many or a size class.

>TRBD1|TRBV27|-|TRBJ2-6
CASSSGGTTGANVLTF
TGTGCCAGCAGTTCAGGGGGCACTACTGGGGCCAACGTCCTGACTTTC
>-|TRBV18|once|TRBJ1-2
CASSPSGIAPNYGYTF
TGTGCCAGCTCACCCTCCGGGATCGCCCCTAACTATGGCTACACCTTC
>TRBD2|TRBV19|-|TRBJ2-4
CASRSGRMAKNIQYF
TGTGCCAGTCGTAGCGGGAGGATGGCCAAAAACATTCAGTACTTC
>-|TRBV4-1|many|TRBJ1-5
CASSQRQSNQPQHF
TGCGCCAGCAGCCAACGCCAGAGCAATCAGCCCCAGCATTTT
>-|TRBV9|-|TRBJ2-3
CASSVGTADTQYF
TGTGCCAGCAGCGTAGGGACTGCAGATACGCAGTATTTT
>-|TRBV27|once|TRBJ2-7
CASSSISGASYEQYF
TGTGCCAGCAGTTCTATTAGCGGTGCTTCCTACGAGCAGTACTTC
>TRBD2|TRBV5-1|-|TRBJ2-3
CASSLGTSGSTDTQYF
TGCGCCAGCAGCTTGGGGACTAGCGGGAGCACAGATACGCAGTATTTT
>-|TRBV3-1/TRBV3-2|-|TRBJ2-2
CASSQEIPGALSNSGQLFF
TGTGCCAGCAGCCAAGAGATCCCAGGGGCCCTCTCGAATAGCGGGCAGCTGTTTTTT
>TRBD1|TRBV5-1|once|TRBJ1-1
CASSSTTLMIQGVAFF
TGCGCCAGCAGCTCCACCACTCTAATGATACAGGGGGTAGCTTTCTTT
>-|TRBV3-1/TRBV3-2|-|TRBJ2-7
CASSRNSPYEQYF
TGTGCCAGCAGCCGGAACAGCCCCTACGAGCAGTACTTC
>-|TRBV15|-|TRBJ1-2
CATSRRTPNYGYTF
TGTGCCACCAGCAGAAGGACACCTAACTATGGCTACACCTTC
>TRBD1|TRBV19|few|TRBJ1-5
CASTHNRGQPQHF
TGTGCCAGTACTCATAACAGGGGTCAGCCCCAGCATTTT
>TRBD2|TRBV6-5|-|TRBJ2-1
CARGLAGVPGEQFF
TGTGCCAGAGGACTAGCGGGAGTACCTGGTGAGCAGTTCTTC
>-|TRBV29-1|-|TRBJ1-2
CSAQPSRVGGYTF
TGCAGCGCCCAACCGTCCAGGGTGGGTGGCTACACCTTC